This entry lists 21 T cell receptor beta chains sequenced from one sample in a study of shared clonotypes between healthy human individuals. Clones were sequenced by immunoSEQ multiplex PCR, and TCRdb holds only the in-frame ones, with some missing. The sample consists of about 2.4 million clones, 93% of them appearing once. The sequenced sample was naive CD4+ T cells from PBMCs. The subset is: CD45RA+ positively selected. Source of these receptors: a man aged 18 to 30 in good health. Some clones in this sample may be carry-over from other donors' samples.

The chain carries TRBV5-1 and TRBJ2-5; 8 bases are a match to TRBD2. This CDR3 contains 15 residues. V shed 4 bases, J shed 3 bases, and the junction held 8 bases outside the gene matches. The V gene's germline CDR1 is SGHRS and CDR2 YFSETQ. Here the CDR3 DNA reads TGCGCCAGCAGCCAACAACTAGCGGATGAAGAGACCCAGTACTTC. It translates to CASSQQLADEETQYF.

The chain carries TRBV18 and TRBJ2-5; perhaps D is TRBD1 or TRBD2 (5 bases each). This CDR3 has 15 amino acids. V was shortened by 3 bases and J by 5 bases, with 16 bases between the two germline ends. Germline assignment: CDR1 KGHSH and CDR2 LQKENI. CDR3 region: CASSPTEGLRETQYF. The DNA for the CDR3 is TGTGCCAGCTCACCGACCGAGGGGCTTAGGGAGACCCAGTACTTC.

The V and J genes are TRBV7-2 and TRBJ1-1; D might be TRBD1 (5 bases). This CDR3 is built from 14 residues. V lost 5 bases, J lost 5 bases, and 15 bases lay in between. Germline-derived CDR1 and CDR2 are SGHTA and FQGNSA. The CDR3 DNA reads TGTGCCAGCAGCCTACGGGCAGGGTGGACTGAAGCTTTCTTT. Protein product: CASSLRAGWTEAFF.

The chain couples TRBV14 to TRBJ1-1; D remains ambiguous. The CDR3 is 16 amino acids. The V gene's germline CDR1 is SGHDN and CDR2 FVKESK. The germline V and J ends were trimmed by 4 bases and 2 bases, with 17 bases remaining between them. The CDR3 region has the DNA TGTGCCAGCAGCCGTTTCAACGGGGTCAGAAACACTGAAGCTTTCTTT. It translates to CASSRFNGVRNTEAFF. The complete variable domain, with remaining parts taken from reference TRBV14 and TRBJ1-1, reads EAGVTQFPSHSVIEKGQTVTLRCDPISGHDNLYWYRRVMGKEIKFLLHFVKESKQDESGMPNNRFLAERTGGTYSTLKVQPAELEDSGVYFCASSRFNGVRNTEAFFGQGTRLTVV.

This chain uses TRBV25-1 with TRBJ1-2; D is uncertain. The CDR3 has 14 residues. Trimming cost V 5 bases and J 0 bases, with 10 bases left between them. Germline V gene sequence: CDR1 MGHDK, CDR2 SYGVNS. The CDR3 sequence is CASSRAGTNYGYTF. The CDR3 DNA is TGTGCCAGCAGTCGTGCAGGAACTAACTATGGCTACACCTTC.

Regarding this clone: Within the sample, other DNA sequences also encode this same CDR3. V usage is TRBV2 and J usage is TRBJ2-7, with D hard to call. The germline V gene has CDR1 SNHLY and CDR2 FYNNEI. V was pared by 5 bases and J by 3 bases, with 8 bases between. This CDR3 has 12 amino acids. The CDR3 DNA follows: TGTGCCAGCAGTTACTCCGACTACGAGCAGTACTTC. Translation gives CASSYSDYEQYF.

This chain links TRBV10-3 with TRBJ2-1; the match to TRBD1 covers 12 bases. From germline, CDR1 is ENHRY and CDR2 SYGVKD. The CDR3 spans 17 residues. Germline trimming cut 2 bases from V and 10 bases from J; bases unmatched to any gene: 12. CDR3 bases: TGTGCCATCAGTGAGCTGGAAGGGGGACAGGGGGCATGGGAGCAGTTCTTC. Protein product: CAISELEGGQGAWEQFF.

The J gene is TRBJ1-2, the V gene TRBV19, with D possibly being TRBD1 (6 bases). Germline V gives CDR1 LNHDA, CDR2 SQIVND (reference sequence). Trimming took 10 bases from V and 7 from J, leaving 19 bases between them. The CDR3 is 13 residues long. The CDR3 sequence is CATNPALGGGYTF. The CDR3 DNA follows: TGTGCCACCAACCCCGCATTAGGGGGTGGCTACACCTTC.

Here the CDR3 DNA reads TGTGCCAGCAGTGAAACCAGGGGTACCTATGAAAAACTGTTTTTT. Translating it yields CASSETRGTYEKLFF. V gene TRBV6-1 combines with J gene TRBJ1-4; a possible D gene is TRBD1 (6 bases). Trimming left V 2 bases short and J 6 bases short, with 13 bases between. Germline CDR1 is MNHNS and CDR2 is SASEGT. The CDR3 contains 15 residues.

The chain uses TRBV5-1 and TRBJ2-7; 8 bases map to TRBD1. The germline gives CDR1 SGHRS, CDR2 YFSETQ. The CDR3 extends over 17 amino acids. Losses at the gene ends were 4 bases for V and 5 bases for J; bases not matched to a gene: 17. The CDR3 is CASSLGGPGQGNHEQYF. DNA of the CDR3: TGCGCCAGCAGCCTTGGGGGCCCAGGACAGGGTAACCACGAGCAGTACTTC.

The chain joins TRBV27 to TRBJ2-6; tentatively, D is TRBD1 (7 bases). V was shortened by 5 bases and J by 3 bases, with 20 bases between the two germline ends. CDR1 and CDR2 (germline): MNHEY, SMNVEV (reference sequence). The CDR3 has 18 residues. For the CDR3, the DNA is TGTGCCAGCAGTCGAAGTCAGGGGGGAGGAGGTGGGGCCAACGTCCTGACTTTC. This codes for CASSRSQGGGGGANVLTF.

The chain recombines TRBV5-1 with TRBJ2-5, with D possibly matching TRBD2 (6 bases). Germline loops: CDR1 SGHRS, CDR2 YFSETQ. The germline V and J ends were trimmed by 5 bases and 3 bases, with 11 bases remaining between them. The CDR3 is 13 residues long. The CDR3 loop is CASRFAGKETQYF. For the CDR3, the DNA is TGCGCCAGCAGATTTGCGGGGAAAGAGACCCAGTACTTC.

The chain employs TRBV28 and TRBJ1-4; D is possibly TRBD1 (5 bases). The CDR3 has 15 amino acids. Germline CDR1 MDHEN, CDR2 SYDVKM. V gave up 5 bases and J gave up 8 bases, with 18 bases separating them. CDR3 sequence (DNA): TGTGCCAGCAGTCGGCCCGGGCAGGGAACCGAAAAACTGTTTTTT. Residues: CASSRPGQGTEKLFF.

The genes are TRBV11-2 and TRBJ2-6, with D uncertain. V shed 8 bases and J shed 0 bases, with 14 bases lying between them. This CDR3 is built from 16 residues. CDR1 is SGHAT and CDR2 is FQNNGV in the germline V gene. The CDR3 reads CASGPEGASGANVLTF. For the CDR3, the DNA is TGTGCCAGCGGGCCAGAAGGAGCCTCTGGGGCCAACGTCCTGACTTTC.

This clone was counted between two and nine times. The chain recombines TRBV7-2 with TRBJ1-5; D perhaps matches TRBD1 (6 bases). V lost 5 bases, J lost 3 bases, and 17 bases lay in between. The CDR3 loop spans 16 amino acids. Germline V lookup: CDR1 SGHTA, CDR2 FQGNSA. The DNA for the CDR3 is TGTGCCAGCAGCGGAGGAGGGGGGGGAAACAATCAGCCCCAGCATTTT. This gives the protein CASSGGGGGNNQPQHF. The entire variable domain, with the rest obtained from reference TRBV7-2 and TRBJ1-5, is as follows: GAGVSQSPSNKVTEKGKDVELRCDPISGHTALYWYRQSLGQGLEFLIYFQGNSAPDKSGLPSDRFSAERTGGSVSTLTIQRTQQEDSAVYLCASSGGGGGNNQPQHFGDGTRLSIL.

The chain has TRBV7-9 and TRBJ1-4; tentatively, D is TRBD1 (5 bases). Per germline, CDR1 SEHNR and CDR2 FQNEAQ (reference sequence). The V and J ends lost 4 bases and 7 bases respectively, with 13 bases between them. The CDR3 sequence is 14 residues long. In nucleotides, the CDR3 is TGTGCCAGCAGCTATAGGGGTGTGAGTGAAAAACTGTTTTTT. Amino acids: CASSYRGVSEKLFF.

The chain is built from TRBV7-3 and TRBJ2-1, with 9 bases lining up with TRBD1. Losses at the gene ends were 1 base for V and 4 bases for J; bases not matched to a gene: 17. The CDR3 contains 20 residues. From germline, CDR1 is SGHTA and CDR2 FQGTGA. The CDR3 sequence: CASSLRPPGSGTGPYNEQFF. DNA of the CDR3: TGTGCCAGCAGCTTAAGGCCCCCGGGGAGTGGGACAGGGCCTTACAATGAGCAGTTCTTC.

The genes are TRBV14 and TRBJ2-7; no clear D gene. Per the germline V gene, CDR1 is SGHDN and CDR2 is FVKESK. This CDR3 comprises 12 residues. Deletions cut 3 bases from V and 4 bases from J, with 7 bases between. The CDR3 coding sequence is TGTGCCAGCAGCCACCAGCCATACGAGCAGTACTTC. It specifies CASSHQPYEQYF.

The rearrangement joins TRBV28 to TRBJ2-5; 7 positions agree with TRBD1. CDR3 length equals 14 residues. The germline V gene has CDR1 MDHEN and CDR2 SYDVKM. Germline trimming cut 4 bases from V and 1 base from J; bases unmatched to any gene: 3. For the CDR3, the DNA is TGTGCCAGCAGTTGGGACAGATTCCAAGAGACCCAGTACTTC. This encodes CASSWDRFQETQYF.

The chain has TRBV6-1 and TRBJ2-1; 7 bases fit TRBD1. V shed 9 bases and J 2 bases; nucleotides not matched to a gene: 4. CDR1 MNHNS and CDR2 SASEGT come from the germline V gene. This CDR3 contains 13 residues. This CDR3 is CASGQEAYNEQFF. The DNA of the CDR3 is TGTGCCAGTGGACAGGAAGCCTACAATGAGCAGTTCTTC.

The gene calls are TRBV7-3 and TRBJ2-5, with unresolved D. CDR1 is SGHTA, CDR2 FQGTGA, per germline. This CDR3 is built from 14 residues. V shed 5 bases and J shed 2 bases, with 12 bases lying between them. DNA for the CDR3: TGTGCCAGCAGCCAATCGGCTACTCAAGAGACCCAGTACTTC. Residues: CASSQSATQETQYF. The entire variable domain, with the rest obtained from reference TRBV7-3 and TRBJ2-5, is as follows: GAGVSQTPSNKVTEKGKYVELRCDPISGHTALYWYRQSLGQGPEFLIYFQGTGAADDSGLPNDRFFAVRPEGSVSTLKIQRTERGDSAVYLCASSQSATQETQYFGPGTRLLVL.